This entry lists 2 T cell receptor beta chains sequenced from one sample in a study of technical replicates of blood from a few donors. Sequenced by immunoSEQ multiplex PCR; TCRdb stores in-frame clones only, minus some. The sample has more than 90,000 clones; 90% to 95% are singletons. Sample: T cells isolated from PBMCs. The receptors were sampled from a human donor in good health.

The chain couples TRBV30 to TRBJ1-1; 9 bases align to TRBD1. The CDR3 has 12 residues. Trimming took 5 bases from V and 3 from J; bases not matched to a gene: 1. Germline V gives CDR1 GTSNPN, CDR2 SVGIG (reference sequence). The CDR3 loop is CAWGDRDTEAFF. The CDR3 DNA sequence: TGTGCCTGGGGGGACAGGGACACTGAAGCTTTCTTT.

CDR3 loop: CASSLSEGMGSYF. CDR3 bases: TGTGCCAGCAGTTTAAGTGAGGGTATGGGGTCGTACTTC. The V gene is TRBV27, the J gene TRBJ2-7; a weak D match, TRBD2 (5 bases). Looked up from germline, CDR1 is MNHEY and CDR2 is SMNVEV (reference sequence). Trimming left V 2 bases short and J 12 bases short, with 17 bases between. The CDR3 length is 13 residues.